This entry features one T cell receptor beta chain sequence. Its antigen is as yet unknown. Only in-frame clones appear in the TCRdb table, and some are missing; sequencing was by immunoSEQ multiplex PCR. The table includes fewer than 110,000 clones, roughly nine tenths detected once. Looked up from germline, CDR1 is LGHNA and CDR2 is YNFKEQ. Trimming removed 0 bases at V and 7 bases at J, with 7 bases between. CDR3 size: 12 residues. This specimen belongs to a study of T cell responses to AZD1222 COVID-19 vaccine. Study outcomes and limitations: CD4 TCRs covered the whole spike, strongest at regions 160-218 and 743-854. With two AZD1222 doses given, Spike-specific TCR breadth and depth both rose. The sample set comprised mostly white British donors with more females, and clonal diversity was possibly underestimated.

The receptor comes from an adult in good health. Here the sequenced sample was peripheral blood, taken on day 0 of AZD1222 vaccination. The rearrangement joins TRBV4-2 to TRBJ2-7; D is ambiguous. The DNA of the CDR3 is TGTGCCAGCAGCCAAGAAGGCATGGAGCAGTACTTC. Translating it yields CASSQEGMEQYF.